Below are 27 T cell receptor beta chains sequenced from a single sample in a study of T cells in Graves' hyperthyroidism and ophthalmopathy. Researchers amplified the TCR beta CDR3 regions from RNA transcripts. First-round RT-PCR of the TCR CDR3 relied on the HTBI primer set. A single record per CDR3 protein comes from TCRdb applying MiXCR to the multiplex PCR reads. This sample has approximately 720,000 distinct CDR3 sequences, with approximately 18% found just once. Sequencing was performed on blood. Every receptor here comes from a woman in her forties or fifties with Graves' hyperthyroidism that later progressed to Graves' ophthalmopathy.

The chain carries TRBV2 and TRBJ1-2; unclear D gene. The germline gives CDR1 SNHLY, CDR2 FYNNEI. V lost 5 bases to trimming and J lost 7 bases, with 14 bases between them. The CDR3 is made up of 13 amino acids. The DNA of the CDR3 is TGTGCCAGCAGTTACCCTGAGACTGGTGGCTACACCTTC. Protein sequence: CASSYPETGGYTF.

The chain combines TRBV6-5 with TRBJ2-5, with TRBD1 matching over 7 bases. V lost 5 bases and J lost 4; bases outside the gene matches: 16. Germline V lookup: CDR1 MNHEY, CDR2 SVGAGI. The length of the CDR3 is 17 residues. CDR3: CASSTTRTGGRGETQYF. Written as DNA, the CDR3 is TGTGCCAGCAGTACTACCCGGACAGGTGGGAGAGGAGAGACCCAGTACTTC.

This clonotype occurred once. A much larger clone differs by one base, so this may be a read error. Likely a read error: the CDR3 ends without its conserved phenylalanine or tryptophan. This chain uses TRBV18 with TRBJ1-1; D possibly corresponds to TRBD1 (5 bases). V was trimmed by 3 bases and J by 1 base, leaving 9 bases between them. The germline gives CDR1 KGHSH, CDR2 LQKENI. The CDR3 is 14 residues long. DNA of the CDR3: TGTGCCAGCTCACCGATGGGGGAGAACACTGAAGCTTTCCTT. Translation gives CASSPMGENTEAFL.

This clonotype was recorded many times. The rearrangement uses TRBV12-3 or TRBV12-4 and TRBJ1-2; D is unresolved. With 5 bases removed from V and 4 bases from J, the gap between germline ends came to 17 bases. The CDR3 totals 15 residues. The CDR3 is CASSGLIMERYGYTF. The CDR3 region has the DNA TGTGCCAGCAGTGGCCTTATCATGGAACGCTATGGCTACACCTTC.

The chain carries TRBV29-1 and TRBJ2-5; TRBD2 matches 11 bases. Germline V gene lookup returns CDR1 SQVTM and CDR2 ANQGSEA. V gave up 6 bases and J gave up 2 bases; unmatched junction bases: 8. The CDR3 runs to 15 residues. CDR3: CSVDVAGGGQETQYF. The CDR3 bases are TGCAGCGTGGACGTAGCGGGGGGGGGACAAGAGACCCAGTACTTC. The full variable domain, completed using reference TRBV29-1 and TRBJ2-5, is SAVISQKPSRDICQRGTSLTIQCQVDSQVTMMFWYRQQPGQSLTLIATANQGSEATYESGFVIDKFPISRPNLTFSTLTVSNMSPEDSSIYLCSVDVAGGGQETQYFGPGTRLLVL.

The genes are TRBV3-1 and TRBJ1-4, with D possibly being TRBD1 (6 bases). From germline, CDR1 is LGHDT and CDR2 YNNKEL (reference sequence). The CDR3 has 14 amino acids. The V end was cut by 6 bases, the J end by 0 bases, with 8 bases between. The chain's CDR3 is CASRQGTTNEKLFF. For the CDR3, the DNA is TGTGCCAGCAGACAGGGTACAACTAATGAAAAACTGTTTTTT.

About this clonotype itself: A single base separates this from a much larger clone, so it may be a read error. This rearrangement joins TRBV7-9 to TRBJ2-1; D is unresolved. CDR1 is SEHNR and CDR2 is FQNEAQ in the germline V gene (reference sequence). This CDR3 comprises 11 residues. V lost 3 bases, J lost 8 bases, and 5 bases lay in between. CDR3 DNA sequence: TGTGCCAGCAGCTTTCTCCATGAGCAGTTCTTC. Amino acids: CASSFLHEQFF.

This clonotype was recorded at least ten times. This chain links TRBV30 with TRBJ1-1; D uncertain. CDR3 size: 12 residues. Germline V gene lookup returns CDR1 GTSNPN and CDR2 SVGIG (reference sequence). V lost 4 bases and J 8 bases, leaving 14 bases between the germline ends. The CDR3 here is CAWIPGGQEAFF. For the CDR3, the DNA is TGTGCCTGGATTCCGGGAGGGCAAGAAGCTTTCTTT.

This clonotype was seen only once. The CDR3 spells CASSIHSYTEAFF. CDR3 nucleotide sequence: TGTGCCAGTAGTATACACAGCTACACTGAAGCTTTCTTT. The chain recombines TRBV19 with TRBJ1-1; D remains ambiguous. V was shortened by 2 bases and J by 3 bases, with 7 bases between the two germline ends. Germline V gene sequence: CDR1 LNHDA, CDR2 SQIVND (reference sequence). The length of the CDR3 is 13 residues. Drawing the rest from reference TRBV19 and TRBJ1-1, the complete variable domain is DGGITQSPKYLFRKEGQNVTLSCEQNLNHDAMYWYRQDPGQGLRLIYYSQIVNDFQKGDIAEGYSVSREKKESFPLTVTSAQKNPTAFYLCASSIHSYTEAFFGQGTRLTVV.

The rearrangement uses TRBV5-4 and TRBJ2-7; perhaps TRBD1 as D (6 bases). This CDR3 has 14 amino acids. V was trimmed by 4 bases and J by 3 bases, leaving 14 bases between them. The germline gives CDR1 SGHNT, CDR2 YYREEE (reference sequence). The CDR3 DNA reads TGTGCCAGCAGCAGCCCGGAAGGGGGCTACGAGCAGTACTTC. The encoded protein is CASSSPEGGYEQYF. The full variable domain, rest sourced from reference TRBV5-4 and TRBJ2-7, is ETGVTQSPTHLIKTRGQQVTLRCSSQSGHNTVSWYQQALGQGPQFIFQYYREEENGRGNFPPRFSGLQFPNYSSELNVNALELDDSALYLCASSSPEGGYEQYFGPGTRLTVT.

Many counts were recorded for this clonotype. The rearrangement joins TRBV12-3 or TRBV12-4 to TRBJ2-5; perhaps D is TRBD1 or TRBD2 (5 bases each). V shed 6 bases and J shed 1 base, with 21 bases lying between them. This CDR3 comprises 17 residues. The CDR3 loop is CASSQTGAWDVQETQYF. CDR3 DNA: TGTGCCAGCAGCCAAACCGGAGCTTGGGACGTCCAAGAGACCCAGTACTTC.

Ten or more counts support this clonotype. The genes are TRBV6-1 and TRBJ1-2, with unresolved D. The germline CDR1 and CDR2 sequences are MNHNS and SASEGT. V lost 2 bases to trimming and J lost 4 bases, with 8 bases between them. The CDR3 consists of 13 residues. This CDR3 is CASSESGSYGYTF. Here the CDR3 DNA reads TGTGCCAGCAGTGAATCGGGGTCCTATGGCTACACCTTC.

The sample holds a few counts of this clonotype. The V and J genes are TRBV20-1 and TRBJ1-1; TRBD1 is a possible D gene (5 bases). Germline lookup yields CDR1 DFQATT and CDR2 SNEGSKA (reference sequence). The V and J ends lost 8 bases and 0 bases respectively, with 7 bases between them. The CDR3 has 11 residues. CDR3 coding DNA: TGCAGTTGGGGCCTGAACACTGAAGCTTTCTTT. Translation gives CSWGLNTEAFF.

In this sample, this clonotype turned up a few times. This rearrangement joins TRBV29-1 to TRBJ1-2; 7 nucleotides line up with TRBD1. The CDR3 contains 13 residues. The germline V gene encodes CDR1 SQVTM and CDR2 ANQGSEA. V trimming: 7 bases; J trimming: 0 bases; junction bases outside the gene matches: 5. The CDR3, as DNA: TGCAGCGCTGCAGGGGGGTCTAACTATGGCTACACCTTC. Translating it yields CSAAGGSNYGYTF.

The table lists this clonotype with many counts. The V call is TRBV6-5, the J call TRBJ1-2; 7 bases map to TRBD1. Trimming took 2 bases from V and 2 from J; bases not matched to a gene: 11. CDR3 length equals 17 residues. The germline V gene has CDR1 MNHEY and CDR2 SVGAGI. Here the CDR3 DNA reads TGTGCCAGCAGTTACGTCCAAACCAGGGGGATCAACTATGGCTACACCTTC. Amino acid sequence: CASSYVQTRGINYGYTF.

This clonotype was detected a few times. V is TRBV19 and J is TRBJ1-5; no reliable D call. The V gene lost 3 bases and the J gene lost 2 bases, with 8 bases spanning the gap. There are 14 residues in the CDR3. Germline-derived CDR1 and CDR2 are LNHDA and SQIVND (reference sequence). The CDR3 coding sequence is TGTGCCAGTAGTATGGGCCAGGGCAATCAGCCCCAGCATTTT. This codes for CASSMGQGNQPQHF.

The chain uses TRBV6-1 and TRBJ1-2; 9 nucleotides agree with TRBD1. The CDR3 contains 16 residues. The junction had 16 bases not matched to a gene; V was cut back by 6 bases and J by 8 bases. From germline, CDR1 is MNHNS and CDR2 SASEGT. The CDR3 nucleotides read TGTGCCAGCAGCCCCGGGACAGGGAAGGGGGGCTGGGGCTACACCTTC. Translation gives CASSPGTGKGGWGYTF.

The V gene is TRBV4-1, the J gene TRBJ1-5; D is unresolved. Germline assignment: CDR1 MGHRA and CDR2 YSYEKL. The CDR3 spans 16 residues. Trimming cost V 1 base and J 0 bases, with 10 bases left between them. The CDR3 protein is CASSQVSQYSNQPQHF. CDR3 coding DNA: TGCGCCAGCAGCCAAGTTTCACAGTATAGCAATCAGCCCCAGCATTTT.

Remarks on this clonotype: This may come from a read error, since a much larger clone is one base off. The chain has TRBV5-5 and TRBJ2-1, with 7 bases matching TRBD1. V shed 4 bases, J shed 6 bases, and the junction held 16 bases outside the gene matches. The CDR3 runs 17 residues. CDR1 SGHKS and CDR2 YYEKEE come from the germline V gene (reference sequence). The CDR3 nucleotides are TGTGCCAGCAGCCTTTTACCCGACAGGGCTGCGGCCAATGAGCAGTTCTTC. Encoded protein: CASSLLPDRAAANEQFF.

A remark on this clonotype: Given a much more abundant clone one base away, this may be a read error. This chain links TRBV4-1 with TRBJ2-7; possible D gene TRBD1, 5 bases. V lost 6 bases, J lost 4 bases, and 13 bases lay in between. Per germline, CDR1 MGHRA and CDR2 YSYEKL. The CDR3 has 13 residues. In DNA form, the CDR3 reads TGCGCCAGCAGTGTCAGGGCGCGTTACGAGCAGTACTTC. It translates to CASSVRARYEQYF.

This clonotype has a single count. A much larger clone is a single base away; this may be a read error. The V and J genes are TRBV9 and TRBJ2-1, with TRBD1 matching over 7 bases. The CDR3 loop spans 16 amino acids. Unmatched junction bases numbered 9, after V lost 4 bases and J lost 2 bases. CDR1 is SGDLS, CDR2 YYNGEE, per germline. For the CDR3, the DNA is TGTGCCAGCAGCTTAAGGGGACAGAGCCCCTACAATGAGCAGTTCTTC. Its translation: CASSLRGQSPYNEQFF.

This clonotype was detected many times. V gene TRBV12-3 or TRBV12-4 combines with J gene TRBJ2-5; TRBD2 matches at 11 bases. The CDR3 runs to 19 residues. The V gene end was trimmed by 2 bases and the J gene end by 1 base; junction bases not matched to a gene: 12. CDR3 sequence: CASSLKHPGLAGGQETQYF. CDR3 DNA sequence: TGTGCCAGCAGTTTAAAACACCCCGGGCTAGCGGGGGGCCAAGAGACCCAGTACTTC.

This clonotype was observed many times. The V gene is TRBV7-3, the J gene TRBJ1-5; D not certain. Germline V CDR1 and CDR2: SGHTA, FQGTGA. V lost 0 bases, J lost 0 bases, and 6 bases lay in between. The CDR3 has 15 amino acids. The CDR3 nucleotides read TGTGCCAGCAGCTTAACGGGGAATAGCAATCAGCCCCAGCATTTT. Protein sequence: CASSLTGNSNQPQHF.

As concerns this clonotype: This may be a read error: a much more frequent sequence differs by one nucleotide. The chain combines TRBV30 with TRBJ1-1; D unclear. CDR1 is GTSNPN and CDR2 is SVGIG in the germline V gene (reference sequence). The V and J ends lost 4 bases and 4 bases respectively, with 10 bases between them. The CDR3 is 12 residues long. The CDR3 protein is CAWKEEATEAFF. In nucleotides, the CDR3 is TGTGCCTGGAAGGAGGAGGCCACTGAAGCTTTCTTT.

This clonotype was seen at least ten times. The rearrangement links TRBV3-1 to TRBJ2-7; D ambiguous. V was clipped by 6 bases and J by 2 bases, with 8 bases between them. Germline CDR1 is LGHDT and CDR2 is YNNKEL (reference sequence). This CDR3 has 12 residues. CDR3 in DNA: TGTGCCAGCAGACTGGGGACCTACGAGCAGTACTTC. Protein sequence: CASRLGTYEQYF.

This clonotype was recorded many times. The V gene is TRBV7-9, the J gene TRBJ2-2; D call uncertain. V lost 5 bases, J lost 5 bases, and 9 bases lay in between. The CDR3 contains 13 residues. Germline V gene lookup returns CDR1 SEHNR and CDR2 FQNEAQ (reference sequence). The CDR3 protein is CASSAHPTGELFF. The CDR3 DNA follows: TGTGCCAGCAGCGCACACCCGACCGGGGAGCTGTTTTTT.

This clonotype was seen a few times. The chain is built from TRBV19 and TRBJ1-1, with D unclear. V was pared by 4 bases and J by 4 bases, with 10 bases between. The CDR3 has 13 amino acids. Germline CDR1 is LNHDA and CDR2 is SQIVND (reference sequence). CDR3 in amino acids: CASSKEEGTEAFF. CDR3 nucleotide sequence: TGTGCCAGTAGTAAGGAGGAGGGCACTGAAGCTTTCTTT. The complete variable domain, with remaining parts taken from reference TRBV19 and TRBJ1-1, reads DGGITQSPKYLFRKEGQNVTLSCEQNLNHDAMYWYRQDPGQGLRLIYYSQIVNDFQKGDIAEGYSVSREKKESFPLTVTSAQKNPTAFYLCASSKEEGTEAFFGQGTRLTVV.